The 25 T cell receptor beta chains presented below share a single source sample, sequenced in a study of control samples from healthy donors and cancer patients. Data came from immunoSEQ multiplex PCR; TCRdb stores just in-frame clones and leaves some out. The data contain about 93,000 clones, around 90% of them singletons. Source material: blood. All receptors derive from a woman aged 70-85 years in good health.

The gene calls are TRBV9 and TRBJ2-3; maybe TRBD2 (6 bases). In germline, CDR1 is SGDLS, CDR2 YYNGEE. Trimming removed 0 bases at V and 8 bases at J, with 10 bases between. CDR3 length: 13 residues. For the CDR3, the DNA is TGTGCCAGCAGCGTAGTGGGTAGCGGTACGCAGTATTTT. Translated: CASSVVGSGTQYF.

The V gene is TRBV5-4, the J gene TRBJ1-6; no clear D gene. Germline values: CDR1 SGHNT, CDR2 YYREEE (reference sequence). V lost 1 base to trimming and J lost 5 bases, with 4 bases between them. This CDR3 is 13 amino acids long. CDR3 residues: CASSLKDNSPLHF. The DNA for the CDR3 is TGTGCCAGCAGCTTGAAAGATAATTCACCCCTCCACTTT.

Concerning this clone itself: Other DNA sequences of this sample code for an identical CDR3. The J gene is TRBJ2-3, the V gene TRBV18; D is undetermined. This CDR3 is 13 amino acids long. Trimming cost V 3 bases and J 0 bases, with 4 bases left between them. The V gene's germline CDR1 is KGHSH and CDR2 LQKENI. The CDR3 DNA reads TGTGCCAGCTCACCCCCTAGCACAGATACGCAGTATTTT. Its protein is CASSPPSTDTQYF. The full variable domain, completed using reference TRBV18 and TRBJ2-3, is NAGVMQNPRHLVRRRGQEARLRCSPMKGHSHVYWYRQLPEEGLKFMVYLQKENIIDESGMPKERFSAEFPKEGPSILRIQQVVRGDSAAYFCASSPPSTDTQYFGPGTRLTVL.

The chain has TRBV7-8 and TRBJ1-6; no definite D call. Germline loops: CDR1 SGHVS, CDR2 FQNEAQ. The CDR3 spans 13 residues. V gave up 5 bases and J gave up 7 bases, with 9 bases separating them. DNA of the CDR3: TGTGCCAGCAGCCCCCGGGGAAATTCACCCCTCCACTTT. Protein: CASSPRGNSPLHF.

The chain recombines TRBV28 with TRBJ1-5; no firm D call. V lost 4 bases and J 0 bases, leaving 4 bases between the germline ends. Looked up from germline, CDR1 is MDHEN and CDR2 is SYDVKM. The CDR3 totals 13 residues. CDR3: CASSSDSNQPQHF. The CDR3 DNA is TGTGCCAGCAGTTCTGATAGCAATCAGCCCCAGCATTTT.

The V gene is TRBV7-3, the J gene TRBJ2-2; TRBD1 aligns across 9 bases. V lost 5 bases to trimming and J lost 5 bases; unmatched junction nucleotides: 6. Germline V gene sequence: CDR1 SGHTA, CDR2 FQGTGA. The CDR3 totals 15 residues. CDR3 region: CASSLDRGYTGELFF. The CDR3 DNA reads as TGTGCCAGCAGCCTGGACAGGGGATATACCGGGGAGCTGTTTTTT.

The chain has TRBV18 and TRBJ1-1, with 8 bases aligning to TRBD1. The CDR3 is 15 amino acids. The V gene's germline CDR1 is KGHSH and CDR2 LQKENI. J lost 5 bases, V lost 3 bases, and 8 bases had no gene match. CDR3 loop: CASSPNQGAQTEAFF. CDR3 in DNA: TGTGCCAGCTCACCGAACCAGGGGGCGCAGACTGAAGCTTTCTTT.

This rearrangement joins TRBV30 to TRBJ1-3; D not certain. Germline V gene lookup returns CDR1 GTSNPN and CDR2 SVGIG (reference sequence). Trimming pared 0 bases from V and 4 bases from J, leaving 16 bases between. This CDR3 region has 16 residues. In nucleotides, the CDR3 is TGTGCCTGGAGTGTACCTCCGGGCTTCGGGGGAAACACCATATATTTT. Its protein is CAWSVPPGFGGNTIYF. Filled out from reference TRBV30 and TRBJ1-3, the complete variable domain reads SQTIHQWPATLVQPVGSPLSLECTVEGTSNPNLYWYRQAAGRGLQLLFYSVGIGQISSEVPQNLSASRPQDRQFILSSKKLLLSDSGFYLCAWSVPPGFGGNTIYFGEGSWLTVV.

V usage is TRBV2 and J usage is TRBJ2-2; D remains ambiguous. CDR1 and CDR2 from the germline V gene are SNHLY and FYNNEI. CDR3 length equals 14 residues. V was trimmed by 8 bases and J by 3 bases, leaving 13 bases between them. The CDR3: CASLSRLDTGELFF. The CDR3 DNA is TGTGCCAGCTTAAGCAGGTTGGACACCGGGGAGCTGTTTTTT.

The rearrangement links TRBV29-1 to TRBJ1-2; 9 bases line up with TRBD1. The CDR3 is made up of 15 amino acids. Trimming at V came to 2 bases and at J to 3 bases, leaving 7 bases not matched to a gene. CDR1 is SQVTM and CDR2 is ANQGSEA in the germline V gene. CDR3 in amino acids: CSVEKGQGVYYGYTF. The CDR3 coding sequence is TGCAGCGTTGAAAAGGGACAGGGAGTGTACTATGGCTACACCTTC. The full variable domain, completed using reference TRBV29-1 and TRBJ1-2, is SAVISQKPSRDICQRGTSLTIQCQVDSQVTMMFWYRQQPGQSLTLIATANQGSEATYESGFVIDKFPISRPNLTFSTLTVSNMSPEDSSIYLCSVEKGQGVYYGYTFGSGTRLTVV.

V usage is TRBV5-1 and J usage is TRBJ2-2; a weak D match, TRBD2 (5 bases). Per the germline V gene, CDR1 is SGHRS and CDR2 is YFSETQ. There are 14 residues in the CDR3. The ends were cut back, 9 bases at V and 6 bases at J, with 18 bases in the middle. CDR3 in amino acids: CATQSSEGAGELFF. In DNA form, the CDR3 reads TGCGCCACACAGTCCAGCGAGGGAGCCGGGGAGCTGTTTTTT.

This chain joins TRBV19 and TRBJ1-2; weak D call: TRBD1 (6 bases). Germline V gene lookup returns CDR1 LNHDA and CDR2 SQIVND (reference sequence). V was shortened by 6 bases and J by 4 bases, with 15 bases between the two germline ends. The CDR3 extends over 14 amino acids. The CDR3 loop reads CASRDEGGPYGYTF. CDR3 coding DNA: TGTGCCAGTAGGGATGAGGGGGGCCCCTATGGCTACACCTTC.

The gene calls are TRBV7-2 and TRBJ2-2; 8 nucleotides match TRBD1. V gave up 3 bases and J gave up 3 bases; unmatched junction bases: 9. CDR1 and CDR2 (germline): SGHTA, FQGNSA. There are 17 residues in the CDR3. The CDR3 coding sequence is TGTGCCAGCAGCTTCCTCGACAGGGGATATTACACCGGGGAGCTGTTTTTT. Its protein is CASSFLDRGYYTGELFF.

The J gene is TRBJ2-3, the V gene TRBV12-3 or TRBV12-4, with D tentatively TRBD1 (6 bases). The V gene lost 8 bases and the J gene lost 7 bases, with 10 bases spanning the gap. The CDR3 sequence is 11 residues long. CDR3 nucleotides: TGTGCCAGCTCGACAGGCTATACGCAGTATTTT. Protein: CASSTGYTQYF.

The V gene is TRBV11-2, the J gene TRBJ2-5; possibly TRBD2 for D (6 bases). Deletions cut 5 bases from V and 7 bases from J, with 17 bases between. CDR1 SGHAT and CDR2 FQNNGV come from the germline V gene. The CDR3 sequence is 14 residues long. The CDR3, as DNA: TGTGCCAGCAGCCCTGGAGGGACCTTGGGGACCCAGTACTTC. Its translation: CASSPGGTLGTQYF.

The chain has TRBV6-5 and TRBJ1-2; 9 bases are shared with TRBD1. The CDR3 length is 14 residues. CDR1 MNHEY and CDR2 SVGAGI come from the germline V gene. With V trimmed by 6 bases and J by 6 bases, 8 bases remained unmatched. The CDR3 bases are TGTGCCAGCAGGGGACAGGGCAGTGGCGATGGCTACACCTTC. Its protein is CASRGQGSGDGYTF.

The V and J genes are TRBV5-6 and TRBJ2-7; 8 bases line up with TRBD1. With V trimmed by 0 bases and J by 2 bases, 4 bases remained unmatched. Germline values: CDR1 SGHDT, CDR2 YYEEEE. There are 15 residues in the CDR3. The CDR3 bases are TGTGCCAGCAGCTTGGGGACAGGGTTCCCCTACGAGCAGTACTTC. Protein product: CASSLGTGFPYEQYF.

This sequence joins TRBV6-6 and TRBJ2-2; D is uncertain. This CDR3 comprises 15 residues. Germline values: CDR1 MNHNY, CDR2 SVGAGI (reference sequence). V was pared by 11 bases and J by 5 bases, with 21 bases between. The CDR3 DNA is TGTGCCTCCCATTGGGCTTCTTTCGAAACCGGGGAGCTGTTTTTT. Protein: CASHWASFETGELFF.

The rearrangement joins TRBV12-3 or TRBV12-4 to TRBJ1-2, with D unresolved. This CDR3 comprises 13 residues. V lost 4 bases, J lost 8 bases, and 14 bases lay in between. The CDR3 region is CASSSDPLSGYTF. The CDR3 region has the DNA TGTGCCAGCAGTTCGGATCCCCTTTCGGGCTACACCTTC.

This clone was recorded a few times. This sequence joins TRBV3-1 (or the pseudogene TRBV3-2) and TRBJ1-2; no definite D call. This CDR3 has 14 amino acids. The germline V gene has CDR1 LGHDT and CDR2 YNNKEL (reference sequence). V lost 3 bases and J 0 bases, leaving 8 bases between the germline ends. The CDR3 nucleotides read TGTGCCAGCAGCCAGCCGGGTCCTAACTATGGCTACACCTTC. Translating it yields CASSQPGPNYGYTF.

This clone appeared once. The rearrangement joins TRBV30 to TRBJ1-2, with 9 bases identical to TRBD1. This CDR3 comprises 13 residues. CDR1 is GTSNPN, CDR2 SVGIG, per germline (reference sequence). V trimming: 2 bases; J trimming: 9 bases; junction bases outside the gene matches: 7. The CDR3 coding sequence is TGTGCCTGGAGTATGGGGACAGGGAGAAGCTACACCTTC. Amino acid sequence: CAWSMGTGRSYTF.

This clone turned up a few times. The V call is TRBV11-2, the J call TRBJ2-1, with TRBD2 matching over 7 bases. This CDR3 spans 14 amino acids. Looked up from germline, CDR1 is SGHAT and CDR2 is FQNNGV. Losses at the gene ends were 3 bases for V and 7 bases for J; bases not matched to a gene: 6. CDR3 protein: CASSFSMGGNEQFF. The CDR3 bases are TGTGCCAGCAGCTTTAGCATGGGAGGGAATGAGCAGTTCTTC. The full variable domain, in which reference TRBV11-2 and TRBJ2-1 provide the parts outside the CDR3, is EAGVAQSPRYKIIEKRQSVAFWCNPISGHATLYWYQQILGQGPKLLIQFQNNGVVDDSQLPKDRFSAERLKGVDSTLKIQPAKLEDSAVYLCASSFSMGGNEQFFGPGTRLTVL.

V gene TRBV3-1 (or the pseudogene TRBV3-2) combines with J gene TRBJ1-2; 8 positions match TRBD1. The J segment lost 4 bases and the V segment lost 4 bases, leaving 14 bases of the junction unmatched. This CDR3 comprises 17 residues. Germline values: CDR1 LGHDT, CDR2 YNNKEL (reference sequence). Written as DNA, the CDR3 is TGTGCCAGCAGCCCCCGGGACAGGTCCCTCCTTTTCTATGGCTACACCTTC. This gives the protein CASSPRDRSLLFYGYTF.

The chain carries TRBV2 and TRBJ1-1, with D unclear. The CDR3 has 14 residues. The germline V gene encodes CDR1 SNHLY and CDR2 FYNNEI. V gave up 4 bases and J gave up 4 bases, with 13 bases separating them. Written as DNA, the CDR3 is TGTGCCAGCAGTGTGGGTTCGGGGTCCACTGAAGCTTTCTTT. It specifies CASSVGSGSTEAFF.

CDR3 in DNA: TGTGCCAGCAGCCCTTCCGGGGAAGGGGAGACCCAGTACTTC. Amino acid sequence: CASSPSGEGETQYF. J is TRBJ2-5 and V is TRBV3-1 (or the pseudogene TRBV3-2); D perhaps matches TRBD2 (5 bases). The CDR3 sequence is 14 residues long. Trimming cost V 4 bases and J 5 bases, with 14 bases left between them. Germline CDR1 is LGHDT and CDR2 is YNNKEL (reference sequence).